The present T cell receptor beta chain was sequenced within a study of OX40 agonist ivuxolimab in advanced cancers. Study results and limitations: Not determined was the antigen specificity of the expanded peripheral T cells.

This clone was counted between two and nine times. As yet, its antigen is unknown. Using immunoSEQ multiplex PCR, the repertoire was profiled, and TCRdb retains in-frame clones only, with some absent. The table has about 20,000 clones, around 78% seen once. Per the germline V gene, CDR1 is GTSNPN and CDR2 is SVGIG (reference sequence). Trimming removed 4 bases from V and 0 bases from J; junction bases left unmatched: 5. This CDR3 has 15 residues. The sequences come from CD4+ or CD8+ T cells sorted from blood, collected in a trial of the OX40 agonist ivuxolimab. This clonotype was obtained from an adult with an advanced solid tumor such as melanoma, head and neck, liver or kidney cancer. The chain carries TRBV30 and TRBJ2-2; TRBD1 aligns across 7 bases. The CDR3 spells CAWNRDSSNTGELFF. CDR3 sequence (DNA): TGTGCCTGGAATAGGGACAGTTCGAACACCGGGGAGCTGTTTTTT.